This T cell receptor (beta chain) derives from a study of blood T cell repertoires in COVID-19 (dated by TCRdb to the early 2020s). Broadly, across the study: The collaborator samples originated in the United States, Italy and Spain and spanned the acute and convalescent phases of COVID-19. The material from the prospective study consisted of cDNA or gDNA derived from T cells, B-cell-depleted T cells, or PBMCs. A freely available public database, intended as a resource for researchers studying the immune response to SARS-CoV-2, is where the repertoires were released. Where available, HLA class I and class II types were obtained from metadata supplied by the sample provider rather than from assay-based typing. The sample metadata nearly always contained a de-identified subject ID, COVID-19 status, age in years and sex. The dataset comprised deeply sampled blood TCRbeta repertoires from subjects exposed to, actively infected with, or recovered from COVID-19. The samples were drawn from two sources: the first 160 participants of the ongoing ImmuneRACE study, and 1,254 subjects contributed by 6 global collaborators. General study outcomes and caveats: Clinical and demographic metadata were provided uncurated, with the amount varying by source and participant.

TCRbeta CDR3 regions were amplified from genomic DNA by means of the immunoSEQ Assay, a bias-controlled multiplex PCR. In the original analysis: The number of nucleated cells in each sample was estimated from the amplification of reference gene primers within the assay. To quantify the absolute abundance of each unique TCRbeta CDR3 rearrangement, sequence reads were collapsed and filtered. Productive Simpson clonality was computed per sample as the square root of Simpson's diversity index over productive rearrangements. The source is immuneACCESS, and TCRdb retained only in-frame sequences with V and J called. Part of the clones is not carried over; for the studies checked, unresolved V genes explain less than half of this, and the remainder is unexplained. Clone size and the V and J calls come from that table; the DNA yielded D and trimming. The sample table shows around 250,000 clones, and approximately 90% are seen once. The biggest ten clones account for about 3% of the sample.

Reading the germline V gene gives CDR1 MDHEN and CDR2 SYDVKM. The germline V and J ends show losses of 3 bases and 0 bases respectively, and no gene match explains 6 bases of the junction. Reading from cysteine to phenylalanine, the CDR3 counts 17 amino acids. Only the CDR3 DNA stays, 51 bases, in frame from base 1. Participants in the prospective study were aged roughly 18 to 100 years, lived in 20 to 25 United States geographic areas, and enrolled through a virtual design. Cohort assignment in the prospective study relied on participant-reported clinical history from a screening survey and a study questionnaire. Exposed participants had been in contact with someone with a PCR-confirmed or clinician-diagnosed COVID-19 case within 2 weeks of study entry. Mobile phlebotomists in the prospective study collected whole blood, serum and a nasopharyngeal or oropharyngeal swab from every participant. Additional blood draws and questionnaires over a roughly two-month period could optionally be provided by prospective study participants. Before DNA extraction, prospective study blood samples were shipped either frozen or at room temperature.

This clone has a handful of counts. It has no known antigen specificity. Base qualities are missing; no much larger clone stands one base away. The rearranged segments are TRBV28 and TRBJ2-2; 8 junctional bases match TRBD2. Sequenced: PBMCs or T cells enriched from blood (not recorded which). The sequence derives from a man in his forties or fifties who had been exposed to COVID-19. The CDR3 region reads CASSLFRLAPNTGELFF. The base sequence is TGTGCCAGCAGTTTGTTTAGACTAGCGCCGAACACCGGGGAGCTGTTTTTT.